The rows below give T cell receptor beta chains drawn from one sample of a study of Ad26.COV2.S vaccination and SARS-CoV-2 variants. Repertoires were generated with immunoSEQ multiplex PCR, while TCRdb's copy carries only in-frame clones and drops some. This sample has about 320,000 clones, with approximately 80% found just once. The sequencing used peripheral blood, collected in a trial of Ad26.COV2.S vaccine versus placebo. These receptors were collected from a person between 18 and 59 years old who received the Ad26.COV2.S COVID-19 vaccine or a placebo. CDR3s include the opening cysteine and the closing phenylalanine or tryptophan. A D gene is named only where the DNA matches it firmly. For some rows the clone size is stated as once, few or many, or as a class when expanded; others skip it.

>15|TRBD1|TRBJ1-2|TRBV5-1|.
TGCGCCAGCAGCTCGGAAGAACAGGGGAACTATGGCTACACCTTC
CASSSEEQGNYGYTF
>14|.|TRBJ2-5|TRBV19|.
TGTGCCACCCTCGGTAGGGGGGCAATCGAGACCCAGTACTTC
CATLGRGAIETQYF
>14|.|TRBJ1-1|TRBV3-1/TRBV3-2|.
TGTGCCAGCAGCCAAGTGGGGGGAATCCCTGAAGCTTTCTTT
CASSQVGGIPEAFF
>13|.|TRBJ2-5|TRBV12-3/TRBV12-4|.
TGTGCCAGCAGCCGGAGCATCCAAGAGACCCAGTACTTC
CASSRSIQETQYF
>14|TRBD2|TRBJ2-5|TRBV18|once
TGTGCCAGCTCACCACCTAGCGGGGAAGAGACCCAGTACTTC
CASSPPSGEETQYF
>11|TRBD1|TRBJ1-2|TRBV20-1|.
TGCAGTGCCCGGACAGGGGATGGCTACACCTTC
CSARTGDGYTF
>13|.|TRBJ2-2|TRBV12-3/TRBV12-4|.
TGTGCCAGCGTCGAGGGTTACACCGGGGAGCTGTTTTTT
CASVEGYTGELFF
>15|TRBD1|TRBJ2-7|TRBV25-1|.
TGTGCCAGCAGTGGGTCCGGGACAGGCTTCTACGAGCAGTACTTC
CASSGSGTGFYEQYF
>16|.|TRBJ1-4|TRBV4-2|.
TGTGCCAGCAGCCGGGGAGGAAACCAGGGAAATGAAAAACTGTTTTTT
CASSRGGNQGNEKLFF
>14|TRBD2|TRBJ2-5|TRBV10-3|.
TGTGCCATCAGAGGTAGCGGGGGAGAAGAGACCCAGTACTTC
CAIRGSGGEETQYF
>12|.|TRBJ2-5|TRBV5-4|.
TGTGCCAGCAGCTGGCCGCGGGAGACCCAGTACTTC
CASSWPRETQYF
>13|.|TRBJ2-1|TRBV9|.
TGTGCCAGCAGCGCATCAGGAGTCAATGAGCAGTTCTTC
CASSASGVNEQFF
>15|.|TRBJ2-7|TRBV7-8|.
TGTGCCAGCAGCTTACCGGGACAACCTACCTACGAGCAGTACTTC
CASSLPGQPTYEQYF
>14|TRBD1|TRBJ1-5|TRBV7-8|few
TGTGCCAGCAGCCTTCGACAGGGGACGAAGCCCCAGCATTTT
CASSLRQGTKPQHF
>14|.|TRBJ1-5|TRBV6-5|.
TGTGCCAGCAAAGGCCAGGGTTCGGGTCAGCCCCAGCATTTT
CASKGQGSGQPQHF
>15|.|TRBJ2-2|TRBV6-5|.
TGTGCCAGCAGCCCAAAAGCGCTGAACACCGGGGAGCTGTTTTTT
CASSPKALNTGELFF
>11|.|TRBJ1-2|TRBV28|.
TGTGCCAGCAGTCCTGACTATGGCTACACCTTC
CASSPDYGYTF
>15|TRBD1|TRBJ1-4|TRBV19|.
TGTGCCAGTAGTCGACAGGGCGTTACTAATGAAAAACTGTTTTTT
CASSRQGVTNEKLFF
>13|.|TRBJ2-7|TRBV2|.
TGTGCCAGCAGTGAAGGACAGTCCTACGAGCAGTACTTC
CASSEGQSYEQYF
>14|.|TRBJ1-1|TRBV28|.
TGTGCCAGCAGTGAGTTAGGGGGTAACACTGAAGCTTTCTTT
CASSELGGNTEAFF
>15|.|TRBJ2-5|TRBV5-6|.
TGTGCCAGCAGCTCCGGTGGGGAGATGGGAGAGACCCAGTACTTC
CASSSGGEMGETQYF
>13|.|TRBJ2-3|TRBV4-1|.
TGCGCCAGCAGCCAATCGACGCTAGGGACGCAGTATTTT
CASSQSTLGTQYF
>16|TRBD2|TRBJ2-1|TRBV5-8|few
TGTGCCAGCAGCCCGGATACTAGCGGACTCAACAATGAGCAGTTCTTC
CASSPDTSGLNNEQFF
>15|TRBD2|TRBJ2-1|TRBV5-1|.
TGCGCCAGCAGCTCCGTAGCGGGGGTGTACAATGAGCAGTTCTTC
CASSSVAGVYNEQFF
>17|TRBD1|TRBJ1-3|TRBV5-6|.
TGTGCCAGCAGCCTCGGGACAGGGGGAACACTTGGAAACACCATATATTTT
CASSLGTGGTLGNTIYF
>15|TRBD1|TRBJ1-2|TRBV19|.
TGTGCCAGTACTGATACGGACAGGGGGCTTCATGGCTACACCTTC
CASTDTDRGLHGYTF
>13|.|TRBJ2-2|TRBV28|.
TGTGCCAGCGACATCCCGAACACCGGGGAGCTGTTTTTT
CASDIPNTGELFF
>15|TRBD1|TRBJ2-2|TRBV5-6|.
TGTGCCAGCAGCTCCCTAGGGGGCAACACCGGGGAGCTGTTTTTT
CASSSLGGNTGELFF
>13|TRBD1|TRBJ1-2|TRBV7-3|.
TGTGCCAGCAGTTTTCGGACAGGCTGGGGCTACACCTTC
CASSFRTGWGYTF
>13|.|TRBJ2-1|TRBV19|.
TGTGCCAGTACCAGTGGGGGGATTGATGAGCAGTTCTTC
CASTSGGIDEQFF
>11|.|TRBJ2-7|TRBV29-1|.
TGCAGCGTTGAAATGGGAGATCAGCAGTACTTC
CSVEMGDQQYF
>12|.|TRBJ1-1|TRBV5-4|.
TGTGCCAGCAGCCCGGTGAGGGGGGAAGCTTTCTTT
CASSPVRGEAFF
>17|TRBD2|TRBJ2-2|TRBV27|.
TGTGCCAGCCGCGGACTAGCGGGGGGGCCGGGCACCGGGGAGCTGTTTTTT
CASRGLAGGPGTGELFF
>11|.|TRBJ1-1|TRBV6-5|.
TGTGCCACCCTGTGGGGGGCTGAAGCTTTCTTT
CATLWGAEAFF
>15|TRBD2|TRBJ2-5|TRBV3-1/TRBV3-2|.
TGTGCCAGCAGCCAAGAGGGACTAGTACGGGAGACCCAGTACTTC
CASSQEGLVRETQYF
>11|.|TRBJ2-7|TRBV5-1|.
TGCGCCAGCAGCTACAACCACGAGCAGTACTTC
CASSYNHEQYF
>15|.|TRBJ1-3|TRBV7-9|few
TGTGCCAGCAGCGCCCGACAGGTAGCTGGAAACACCATATATTTT
CASSARQVAGNTIYF
>14|TRBD1|TRBJ1-1|TRBV6-5|.
TGTGCCAGCAGGGCCGGGACAGGGGGTACTGAAGCTTTCTTT
CASRAGTGGTEAFF